The 10 T cell receptor beta chains listed next were all sequenced from one sample in a study of tissue T cells after allogeneic stem cell transplantation. Indicated time point: mouse harvest day 14 after allogeneic transplant. Mouse grafts combined 10^7 T-cell-depleted bone marrow cells with 10^6 splenic CD5+ T cells. Clones were sequenced by immunoSEQ multiplex PCR, and TCRdb holds only the in-frame ones, with some missing. The sample yields about 4,900 clones, 45% seen once. The sequencing sample was made of gut tissue. Every receptor here comes from a female BALB/c mouse given C57BL/6 T cells with graft-versus-host disease after an allogeneic hematopoietic cell transplant.

Note on this clone: Germline and genes here are mouse. The CDR3 is cut off 1 residue early in the read; its end comes from the germline J gene. The gene calls are TRBV1 and TRBJ2-7; D may be TRBD1 (5 bases). V was pared by 1 base and J by 4 bases, with 5 bases between. The germline CDR1 and CDR2 sequences are NSQYPW and LRSPGD (reference sequence). The CDR3 is made up of 12 amino acids. The CDR3 spells CTCSAGQYEQYF. Partial CDR3 DNA: TGCACCTGCAGTGCAGGACAGTATGAACAGTAC.

Points on this clone: The genes and germline here are from mouse. The read falls 1 residue short of the CDR3 end, and the missing part is taken from the germline J gene. The V and J genes are TRBV3 and TRBJ2-5, with D possibly being TRBD1 (5 bases). Germline lookup yields CDR1 SNHLY and CDR2 FYNGKV (reference sequence). V lost 5 bases and J lost 4, with 10 bases in between. The CDR3 is 13 residues long. CDR3 bases read: TGTGCCAGCAGCCCCCGACAGAAAGACACCCAGTAC. Amino acid sequence: CASSPRQKDTQY. The entire CDR3 sequence reads CASSPRQKDTQYF. Supplemented by reference TRBV3 and TRBJ2-5, the full variable domain reads GPKVLQIPSHQIIDMGQMVTLNCDPVSNHLYFYWYKQILGQQMEFLVNFYNGKVMEKSKLFKDQFSVERPDGSYFTLKIQPTALEDSAVYFCASSPRQKDTQYFGPGTRLLVL.

A note on this clone: All gene names here are mouse names. The missing CDR3 end, 1 residue past where the read stops, is filled in from the germline J gene. V usage is TRBV12-1 and J usage is TRBJ2-4; maybe TRBD1 (6 bases). Germline CDR1 and CDR2: SGHSN and HYEKVE. The length of the CDR3 is 13 residues. The ends were cut back, 4 bases at V and 0 bases at J, with 7 bases in the middle. CDR3 residues: CASSGTSQNTLYF. The sequenced part of the CDR3 DNA is TGTGCCAGCTCCGGGACAAGTCAAAACACCTTGTAC. Using reference TRBV12-1 and TRBJ2-4 for the parts outside the CDR3, the full variable domain is DSGVVQSPRHIIKEKGGRSVLTCIPISGHSNVVWYQQTLGKELKFLIQHYEKVERDKGFLPSRFSVQQFDDYHSEMNMSALELEDSAMYFCASSGTSQNTLYFGAGTRLSVL.

Concerning this clone itself: Gene names and germline match the mouse. The CDR3 is cut off 1 residue early in the read; its end comes from the germline J gene. This sequence joins TRBV13-2 and TRBJ2-5, with a tentative D call TRBD1 (6 bases). The CDR3 runs 14 residues. V lost 1 base, J lost 2 bases, and 8 bases lay in between. Germline CDR1 is NNHNN and CDR2 is SYGAGS (reference sequence). CDR3 DNA, as far as it was read: TGTGCCAGCGGTGATCCGACAGGCCAAGACACCCAGTAC. Translation: CASGDPTGQDTQY. The whole CDR3 region reads CASGDPTGQDTQYF.

This clone was counted only a few times. Genes and germline come from the mouse. The missing CDR3 end, 1 residue past where the read stops, is filled in from the germline J gene. The J gene is TRBJ2-5, the V gene TRBV16; the D is unclear. The ends were cut back, 1 base at V and 3 bases at J, with 2 bases in the middle. The germline gives CDR1 SGHSA, CDR2 FRNQAP. The CDR3 runs to 12 residues. The CDR3 bases that were read are TGTGCAAGCAGCTTAGGGCAAGACACCCAGTAC. It specifies CASSLGQDTQY. The full CDR3 protein reads CASSLGQDTQYF.

In the case of this clone: Each gene name is a mouse one. The read terminates 1 residue before the CDR3 end, so the remaining end is supplied by the germline J gene. The chain employs TRBV3 and TRBJ2-3; 8 bases align to TRBD1. The length of the CDR3 is 14 residues. Germline loops: CDR1 SNHLY, CDR2 FYNGKV (reference sequence). J was trimmed by 6 bases and V by 4 bases; bases with no gene match: 6. The CDR3 DNA, read in part, is TGTGCCAGCAGCTATCGGACAGGGAGGGAAACGCTGTAT. Amino acids: CASSYRTGRETLY. The full-length CDR3 reads as CASSYRTGRETLYF. The variable domain in full, completed from reference TRBV3 and TRBJ2-3, reads GPKVLQIPSHQIIDMGQMVTLNCDPVSNHLYFYWYKQILGQQMEFLVNFYNGKVMEKSKLFKDQFSVERPDGSYFTLKIQPTALEDSAVYFCASSYRTGRETLYFGSGTRLTVL.

As concerns this clone: The listed genes are named as in mouse. The CDR3 is cut off 1 residue early in the read; its end comes from the germline J gene. This rearrangement joins TRBV26 to TRBJ1-4; 9 bases align to TRBD1. CDR1 is KGHPV, CDR2 FQNQEV, per germline (reference sequence). Germline trimming cut 2 bases from V and 7 bases from J; bases unmatched to any gene: 2. The CDR3 runs 14 residues. CDR3 DNA, as far as it was read: TGTGCCAGCAGTCTGGGACAGGGGAGCGAAAGATTATTT. Translating gives CASSLGQGSERLF. The whole CDR3 protein reads CASSLGQGSERLFF.

This clone is large by share. Gene names and germline refer to mouse. The CDR3 end is not reached by the read, which stops 1 residue before it; the germline J gene fills it in. V is TRBV26 and J is TRBJ2-4, with TRBD2 matching 11 bases. In germline, CDR1 is KGHPV, CDR2 FQNQEV (reference sequence). The ends lost 4 bases at V and 1 base at J; junction bases unmatched: 4. This CDR3 is 16 amino acids long. The CDR3 reads CASSPGLGERQNTLYF. CDR3 DNA (partial): TGTGCCAGCAGTCCGGGACTGGGGGAACGTCAAAACACCTTGTAC.

Regarding this clone: Each gene name is a mouse one. The sequenced fragment ends 1 residue before the CDR3 boundary, so the rest is inferred from the germline J gene. The chain recombines TRBV16 with TRBJ2-1, with 10 positions matching TRBD2. Germline V lookup: CDR1 SGHSA, CDR2 FRNQAP. V lost 1 base and J lost 3; bases outside the gene matches: 3. This CDR3 is built from 16 residues. This chain's CDR3 is CASSLGLGGPYAEQFF. The sequenced CDR3 bases are TGTGCAAGCAGCTTAGGACTGGGGGGCCCCTATGCTGAGCAGTTC.

This clone is termed medium-sized (0.01 to 0.1%). Genes here carry mouse names. The CDR3 end falls 1 residue outside the read, so it is completed with the germline J gene. The rearrangement links TRBV13-3 to TRBJ2-1; 10 bases are a match to TRBD2. This CDR3 is built from 14 residues. CDR1 and CDR2 (germline): NNHDY, SYVADS. With V trimmed by 1 base and J by 6 bases, 1 base remained unmatched. This CDR3 reads CASSDLGGRAEQFF. Incomplete CDR3 DNA: TGTGCCAGCAGTGATCTGGGGGGGCGTGCTGAGCAGTTC.